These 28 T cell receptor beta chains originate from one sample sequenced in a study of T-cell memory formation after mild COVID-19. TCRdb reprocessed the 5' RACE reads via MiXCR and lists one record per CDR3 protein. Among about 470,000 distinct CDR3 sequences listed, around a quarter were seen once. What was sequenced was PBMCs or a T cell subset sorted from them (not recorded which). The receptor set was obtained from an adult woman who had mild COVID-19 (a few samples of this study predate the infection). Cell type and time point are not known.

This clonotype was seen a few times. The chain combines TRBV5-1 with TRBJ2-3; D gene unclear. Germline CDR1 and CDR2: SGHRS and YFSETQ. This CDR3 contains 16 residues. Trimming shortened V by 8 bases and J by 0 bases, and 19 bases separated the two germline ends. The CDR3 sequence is CASQHPSGDSTDTQYF. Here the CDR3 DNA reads TGCGCCAGTCAACACCCGTCTGGAGATAGCACAGATACGCAGTATTTT.

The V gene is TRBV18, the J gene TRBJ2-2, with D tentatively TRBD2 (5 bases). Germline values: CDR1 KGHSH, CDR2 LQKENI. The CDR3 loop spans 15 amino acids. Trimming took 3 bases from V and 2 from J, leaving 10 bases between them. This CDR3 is CASSPKAVNTGELFF. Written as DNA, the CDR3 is TGTGCCAGCTCACCTAAAGCGGTTAACACCGGGGAGCTGTTTTTT.

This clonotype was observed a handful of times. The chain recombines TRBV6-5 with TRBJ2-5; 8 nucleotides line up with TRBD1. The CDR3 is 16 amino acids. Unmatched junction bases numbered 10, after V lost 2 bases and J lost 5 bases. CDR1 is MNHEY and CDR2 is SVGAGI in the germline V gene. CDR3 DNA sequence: TGTGCCAGCAGTTACGATCCAGGGGGCTCCGGGGAGACCCAGTACTTC. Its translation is CASSYDPGGSGETQYF.

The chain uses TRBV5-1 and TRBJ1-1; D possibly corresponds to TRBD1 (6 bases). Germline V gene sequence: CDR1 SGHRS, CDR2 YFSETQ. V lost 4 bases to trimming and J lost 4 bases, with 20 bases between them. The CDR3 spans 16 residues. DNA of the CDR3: TGCGCCAGCAGCCGCACCGGGACAAACGAACCCACTGAAGCTTTCTTT. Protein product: CASSRTGTNEPTEAFF.

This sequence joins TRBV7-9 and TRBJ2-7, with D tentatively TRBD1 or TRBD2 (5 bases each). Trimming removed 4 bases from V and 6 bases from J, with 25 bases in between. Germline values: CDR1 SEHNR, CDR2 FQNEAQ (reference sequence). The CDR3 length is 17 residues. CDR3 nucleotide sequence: TGTGCCAGCAGCTCTGCCCGGAGTTCGGACGGGGCCGTCGAGCAGTACTTC. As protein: CASSSARSSDGAVEQYF.

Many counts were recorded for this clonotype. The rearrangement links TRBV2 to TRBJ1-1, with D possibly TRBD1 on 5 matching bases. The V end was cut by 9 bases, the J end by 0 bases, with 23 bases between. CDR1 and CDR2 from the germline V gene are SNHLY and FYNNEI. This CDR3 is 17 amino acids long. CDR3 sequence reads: CARMLSGNFIMNTEAFF. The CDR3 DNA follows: TGTGCCAGAATGCTGTCAGGGAATTTTATTATGAACACTGAAGCTTTCTTT.

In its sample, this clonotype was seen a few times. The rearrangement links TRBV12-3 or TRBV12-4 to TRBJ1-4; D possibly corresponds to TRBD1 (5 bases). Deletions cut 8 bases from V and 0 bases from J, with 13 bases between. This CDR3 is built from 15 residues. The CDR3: CASSLTGATNEKLFF. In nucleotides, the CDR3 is TGTGCCAGCTCCCTAACAGGAGCAACTAATGAAAAACTGTTTTTT.

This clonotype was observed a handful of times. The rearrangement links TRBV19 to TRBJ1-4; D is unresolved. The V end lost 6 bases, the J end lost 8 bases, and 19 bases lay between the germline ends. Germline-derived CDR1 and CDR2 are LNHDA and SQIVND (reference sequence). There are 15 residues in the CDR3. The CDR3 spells CASRGAGGLGEKLFF. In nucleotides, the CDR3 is TGTGCCAGTAGGGGAGCGGGAGGATTAGGCGAAAAACTGTTTTTT.

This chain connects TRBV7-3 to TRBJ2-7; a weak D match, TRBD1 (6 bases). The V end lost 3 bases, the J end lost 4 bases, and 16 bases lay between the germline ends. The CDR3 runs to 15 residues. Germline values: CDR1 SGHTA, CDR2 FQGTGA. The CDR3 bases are TGTGCCAGCAGCTTTTACAGGGTCGACAATTACGAGCAGTACTTC. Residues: CASSFYRVDNYEQYF.

CDR3 amino acids: CASSFHRGKYYGYTF. The CDR3 coding sequence is TGTGCCAGCAGTTTCCACAGGGGGAAATACTATGGCTACACCTTC. The chain carries TRBV27 and TRBJ1-2, with 8 bases lining up with TRBD1. CDR3 size: 15 residues. The germline gives CDR1 MNHEY, CDR2 SMNVEV (reference sequence). The J segment lost 3 bases and the V segment lost 3 bases, leaving 6 bases of the junction unmatched.

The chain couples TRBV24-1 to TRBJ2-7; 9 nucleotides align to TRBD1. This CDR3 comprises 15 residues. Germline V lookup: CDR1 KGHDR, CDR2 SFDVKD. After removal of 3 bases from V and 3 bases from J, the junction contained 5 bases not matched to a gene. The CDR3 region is CATSDPGQGFYEQYF. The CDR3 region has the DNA TGTGCCACCAGTGATCCGGGACAGGGATTCTACGAGCAGTACTTC.

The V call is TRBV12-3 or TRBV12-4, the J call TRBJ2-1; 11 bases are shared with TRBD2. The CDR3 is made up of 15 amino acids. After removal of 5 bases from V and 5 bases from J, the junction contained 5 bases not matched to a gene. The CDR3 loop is CASSRLAGRDNEQFF. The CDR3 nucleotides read TGTGCCAGCAGTCGACTAGCGGGACGGGACAATGAGCAGTTCTTC.

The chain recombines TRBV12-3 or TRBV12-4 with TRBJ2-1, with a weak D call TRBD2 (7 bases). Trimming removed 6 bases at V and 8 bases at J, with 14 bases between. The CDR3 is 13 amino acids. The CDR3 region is CASRSGGVDEQFF. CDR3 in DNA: TGTGCCAGCAGATCGGGGGGCGTGGATGAGCAGTTCTTC.

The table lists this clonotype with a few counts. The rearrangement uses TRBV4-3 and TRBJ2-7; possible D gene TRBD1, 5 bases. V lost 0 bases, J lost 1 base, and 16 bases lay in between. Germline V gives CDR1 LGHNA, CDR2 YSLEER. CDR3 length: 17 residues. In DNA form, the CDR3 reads TGCGCCAGCAGCCAAGATCTTGCAGGGCGATATTCCTACGAGCAGTACTTC. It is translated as CASSQDLAGRYSYEQYF.

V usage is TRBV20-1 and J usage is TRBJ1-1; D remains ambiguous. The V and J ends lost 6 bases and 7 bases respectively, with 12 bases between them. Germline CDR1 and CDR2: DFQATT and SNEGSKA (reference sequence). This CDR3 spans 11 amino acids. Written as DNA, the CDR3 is TGCAGTGCGGGGAATGACGGTGAAGCTTTCTTT. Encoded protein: CSAGNDGEAFF.

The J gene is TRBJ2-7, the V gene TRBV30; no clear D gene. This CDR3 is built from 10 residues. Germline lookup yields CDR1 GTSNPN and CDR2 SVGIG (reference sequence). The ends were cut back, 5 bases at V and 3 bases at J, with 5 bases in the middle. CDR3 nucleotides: TGTGCCTGGGGGCGCTACGAGCAGTACTTC. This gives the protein CAWGRYEQYF.

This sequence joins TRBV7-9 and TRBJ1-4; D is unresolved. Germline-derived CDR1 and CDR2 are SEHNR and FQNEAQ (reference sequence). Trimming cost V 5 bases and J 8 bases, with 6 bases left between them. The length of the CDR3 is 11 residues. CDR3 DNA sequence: TGTGCCAGCAGCCAACGGGAAAAACTGTTTTTT. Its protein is CASSQREKLFF. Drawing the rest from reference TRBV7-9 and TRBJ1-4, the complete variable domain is DTGVSQNPRHKITKRGQNVTFRCDPISEHNRLYWYRQTLGQGPEFLTYFQNEAQLEKSRLLSDRFSAERPKGSFSTLEIQRTEQGDSAMYLCASSQREKLFFGSGTQLSVL.

CDR3 residues: CASRWSQGMTEAFF. In DNA, the CDR3 is TGTGCCAGTAGGTGGTCCCAGGGGATGACTGAAGCTTTCTTT. The chain couples TRBV19 to TRBJ1-1; D perhaps matches TRBD1 (6 bases). CDR1 and CDR2 (germline): LNHDA, SQIVND (reference sequence). The CDR3 covers 14 residues. V lost 6 bases to trimming and J lost 5 bases, with 16 bases between them.

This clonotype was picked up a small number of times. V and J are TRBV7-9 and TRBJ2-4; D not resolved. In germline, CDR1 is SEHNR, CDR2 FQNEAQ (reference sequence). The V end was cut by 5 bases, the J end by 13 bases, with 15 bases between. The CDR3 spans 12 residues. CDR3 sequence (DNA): TGTGCCAGCAGCCCCGGAGCTCCCCTCCAGTACTTC. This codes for CASSPGAPLQYF. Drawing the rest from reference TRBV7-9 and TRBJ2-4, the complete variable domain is DTGVSQNPRHKITKRGQNVTFRCDPISEHNRLYWYRQTLGQGPEFLTYFQNEAQLEKSRLLSDRFSAERPKGSFSTLEIQRTEQGDSAMYLCASSPGAPLQYFGAGTRLSVL.

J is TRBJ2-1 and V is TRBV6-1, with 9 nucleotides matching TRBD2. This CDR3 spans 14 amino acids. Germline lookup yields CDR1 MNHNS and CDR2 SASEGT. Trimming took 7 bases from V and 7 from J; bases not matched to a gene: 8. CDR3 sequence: CASKTRGGRNEQFF. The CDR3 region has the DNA TGTGCCAGCAAGACGCGGGGGGGCCGGAATGAGCAGTTCTTC.

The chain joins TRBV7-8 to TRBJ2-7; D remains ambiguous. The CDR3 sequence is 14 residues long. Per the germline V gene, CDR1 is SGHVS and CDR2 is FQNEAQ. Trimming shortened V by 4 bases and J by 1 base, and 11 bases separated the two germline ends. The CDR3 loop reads CASSSKPLSYEQYF. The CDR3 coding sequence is TGTGCCAGCAGCTCAAAACCTCTATCCTACGAGCAGTACTTC.

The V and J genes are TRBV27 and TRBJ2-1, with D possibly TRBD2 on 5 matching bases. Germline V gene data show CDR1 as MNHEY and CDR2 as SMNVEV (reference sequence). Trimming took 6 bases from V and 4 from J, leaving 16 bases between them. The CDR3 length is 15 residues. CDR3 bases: TGTGCCAGCAGATTGACCGCGGGTTCGTACAATGAGCAGTTCTTC. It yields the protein CASRLTAGSYNEQFF.

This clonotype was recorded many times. CDR3 DNA sequence: TGTGCCAGCAGCTTAATTCCGGGACAGGGCACAGATACGCAGTATTTT. Translation: CASSLIPGQGTDTQYF. This chain uses TRBV5-6 with TRBJ2-3, with TRBD1 matching 8 bases. Germline trimming cut 2 bases from V and 1 base from J; bases unmatched to any gene: 6. Per germline, CDR1 SGHDT and CDR2 YYEEEE. This CDR3 region has 16 residues.

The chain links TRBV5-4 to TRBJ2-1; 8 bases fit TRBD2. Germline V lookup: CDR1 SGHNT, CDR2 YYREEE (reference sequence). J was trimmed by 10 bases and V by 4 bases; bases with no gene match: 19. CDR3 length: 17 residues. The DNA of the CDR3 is TGTGCCAGCAGCCCAGGGGCAGGGACTAGTGTTCTCCGGGAGCAGTTCTTC. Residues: CASSPGAGTSVLREQFF. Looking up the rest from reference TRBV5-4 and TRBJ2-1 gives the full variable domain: ETGVTQSPTHLIKTRGQQVTLRCSSQSGHNTVSWYQQALGQGPQFIFQYYREEENGRGNFPPRFSGLQFPNYSSELNVNALELDDSALYLCASSPGAGTSVLREQFFGPGTRLTVL.

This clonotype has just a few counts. For the CDR3, the DNA is TGTGCCAGCAGCGTTCGGGACCGTCATGAGCAGTTCTTC. Translated: CASSVRDRHEQFF. The gene calls are TRBV7-8 and TRBJ2-1; perhaps D is TRBD1 or TRBD2 (5 bases each). The V end lost 5 bases, the J end lost 8 bases, and 13 bases lay between the germline ends. Per the germline V gene, CDR1 is SGHVS and CDR2 is FQNEAQ. This CDR3 comprises 13 residues.

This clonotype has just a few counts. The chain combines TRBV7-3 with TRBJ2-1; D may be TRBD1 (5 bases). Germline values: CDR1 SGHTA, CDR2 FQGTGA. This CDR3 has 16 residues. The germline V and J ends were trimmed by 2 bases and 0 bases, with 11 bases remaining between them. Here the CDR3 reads CASSLGVGLSYNEQFF. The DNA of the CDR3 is TGTGCCAGCAGCTTAGGGGTGGGGCTCTCCTACAATGAGCAGTTCTTC.

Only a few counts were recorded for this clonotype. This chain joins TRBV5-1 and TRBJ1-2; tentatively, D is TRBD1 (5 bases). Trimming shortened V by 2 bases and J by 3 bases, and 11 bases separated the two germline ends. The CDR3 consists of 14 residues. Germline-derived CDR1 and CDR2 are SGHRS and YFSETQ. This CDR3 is CASSFTGGDYGYTF. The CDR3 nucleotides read TGCGCCAGCAGCTTCACGGGAGGGGACTATGGCTACACCTTC.

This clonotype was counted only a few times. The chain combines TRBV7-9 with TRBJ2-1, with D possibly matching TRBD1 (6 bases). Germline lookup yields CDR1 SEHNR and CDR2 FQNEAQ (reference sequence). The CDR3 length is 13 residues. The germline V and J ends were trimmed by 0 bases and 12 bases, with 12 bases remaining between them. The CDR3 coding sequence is TGTGCCAGCAGCTTAGCGGACAGCAAAGGGCAGTTCTTC. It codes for CASSLADSKGQFF. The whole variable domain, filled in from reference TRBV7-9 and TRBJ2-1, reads DTGVSQNPRHKITKRGQNVTFRCDPISEHNRLYWYRQTLGQGPEFLTYFQNEAQLEKSRLLSDRFSAERPKGSFSTLEIQRTEQGDSAMYLCASSLADSKGQFFGPGTRLTVL.